These 23 T cell receptor beta chains share one sample of origin, sequenced in a study of cytomegalovirus exposure and HLA in healthy donors. With 60 Vbeta and 13 Jbeta primers, the PCR was carried out. Only in-frame clones appear in the TCRdb table, and some are missing; sequencing was by immunoSEQ multiplex PCR. The data contain 150,000 to 200,000 clones, approximately 80% of them seen just once; the ten biggest clones take up 1.6%. The sequencing input was PBMCs. The receptors derive from a woman under 40 in good health and CMV-seronegative.

V usage is TRBV7-9 and J usage is TRBJ1-2; D is uncertain. Per the germline V gene, CDR1 is SEHNR and CDR2 is FQNEAQ (reference sequence). V was trimmed by 3 bases and J by 4 bases, leaving 6 bases between them. The CDR3 has 12 amino acids. The CDR3, as DNA: TGTGCCAGCAGCTTCCCCCTCTATGGCTACACCTTC. Residues: CASSFPLYGYTF.

The rearrangement joins TRBV5-6 to TRBJ1-2, with 7 bases that match TRBD1. The CDR3 extends over 16 amino acids. Losses at the gene ends were 0 bases for V and 5 bases for J; bases not matched to a gene: 10. CDR1 and CDR2 (germline): SGHDT, YYEEEE. The CDR3 DNA sequence: TGTGCCAGCAGCTTGGGGACAGGCTGGGGGGTTTATGGCTACACCTTC. As protein: CASSLGTGWGVYGYTF.

This sequence joins TRBV6-1 and TRBJ1-1; 10 bases map to TRBD1. This CDR3 contains 16 residues. Trimming took 4 bases from V and 6 from J; bases not matched to a gene: 11. Germline loops: CDR1 MNHNS, CDR2 SASEGT. DNA of the CDR3: TGTGCCAGCAGTGTTATTGAGGGACAGGGGTCGCCTGAAGCTTTCTTT. Translated, it gives CASSVIEGQGSPEAFF.

The chain uses TRBV10-3 and TRBJ1-1; a possible D gene is TRBD1 (6 bases). The CDR3 extends over 17 amino acids. The germline V gene has CDR1 ENHRY and CDR2 SYGVKD. V lost 6 bases and J lost 3, with 23 bases in between. DNA for the CDR3: TGTGCCATCAGGGCCCTAACAGGGCCCGCCCGAGACACTGAAGCTTTCTTT. Its translation: CAIRALTGPARDTEAFF.

V and J are TRBV29-1 and TRBJ2-3; 9 nucleotides match TRBD2. Trimming removed 7 bases from V and 1 base from J; junction bases left unmatched: 15. The CDR3 is 17 residues long. Germline values: CDR1 SQVTM, CDR2 ANQGSEA. The CDR3 loop is CSAALRGLAGRTDTQYF. The DNA for the CDR3 is TGCAGCGCCGCCCTCCGAGGTCTAGCGGGACGCACAGATACGCAGTATTTT.

The chain combines TRBV9 with TRBJ2-5; perhaps TRBD2 as D (5 bases). Germline V gives CDR1 SGDLS, CDR2 YYNGEE. Trimming removed 4 bases at V and 2 bases at J, with 9 bases between. The CDR3 covers 13 residues. The CDR3 DNA is TGTGCCAGCAGCATTCGACTACAAGAGACCCAGTACTTC. Its protein is CASSIRLQETQYF.

The rearrangement joins TRBV9 to TRBJ2-1; TRBD2 agrees at 14 bases. The V gene end was trimmed by 0 bases and the J gene end by 7 bases; junction bases not matched to a gene: 6. Germline V gives CDR1 SGDLS, CDR2 YYNGEE. The CDR3 sequence is 17 residues long. The CDR3: CASSVETSGRAGNEQFF. The CDR3 coding sequence is TGTGCCAGCAGCGTAGAGACTAGCGGGAGGGCGGGGAATGAGCAGTTCTTC.

CDR3 nucleotides: TGTGCCATCAGTGATCCGGTAAAGTCGGAGACCCAGTACTTC. It translates to CAISDPVKSETQYF. This chain connects TRBV10-3 to TRBJ2-5; D is unresolved. This CDR3 contains 14 residues. V gave up 3 bases and J gave up 5 bases, with 13 bases separating them. Germline CDR1 and CDR2: ENHRY and SYGVKD.

This clone has more than one count but fewer than ten. This rearrangement joins TRBV7-8 to TRBJ2-1; TRBD2 aligns across 8 bases. The CDR3 is 16 residues long. CDR1 SGHVS and CDR2 FQNEAQ come from the germline V gene. V lost 3 bases, J lost 5 bases, and 9 bases stayed unmatched. The CDR3 sequence is CASSFFSGIAHNEQFF. As DNA, the CDR3 is TGTGCCAGCAGCTTCTTTAGCGGGATAGCCCACAATGAGCAGTTCTTC. Filled out from reference TRBV7-8 and TRBJ2-1, the complete variable domain reads GAGVSQSPRYKVAKRGQDVALRCDPISGHVSLFWYQQALGQGPEFLTYFQNEAQLDKSGLPSDRFFAERPEGSVSTLKIQRTQQEDSAVYLCASSFFSGIAHNEQFFGPGTRLTVL.

This chain links TRBV7-3 with TRBJ2-3; 8 positions agree with TRBD2. This CDR3 has 15 residues. Germline CDR1 SGHTA, CDR2 FQGTGA. V trimming: 6 bases; J trimming: 4 bases; junction bases outside the gene matches: 9. This CDR3 reads CASSQTPGLADTQYF. The CDR3 DNA sequence: TGTGCCAGCAGTCAAACACCGGGACTAGCAGATACGCAGTATTTT.

V is TRBV19 and J is TRBJ2-2, with TRBD2 as a possible D gene (6 bases). The germline CDR1 and CDR2 sequences are LNHDA and SQIVND (reference sequence). V was shortened by 9 bases and J by 1 base, with 15 bases between the two germline ends. The CDR3 is made up of 15 amino acids. CDR3 in amino acids: CASNSGALNTGELFF. CDR3 nucleotide sequence: TGTGCCAGCAATAGCGGAGCACTGAACACCGGGGAGCTGTTTTTT.

V gene TRBV10-2 combines with J gene TRBJ2-7; D might be TRBD1 (5 bases). This CDR3 has 14 amino acids. The V end lost 0 bases, the J end lost 2 bases, and 8 bases lay between the germline ends. Germline CDR1 and CDR2: WSHSY and SAAADI. The CDR3 DNA is TGCGCCAGCAGTGAGTCCTGGGGCCCCTACGAGCAGTACTTC. Residues: CASSESWGPYEQYF.

This chain joins TRBV7-2 and TRBJ2-7; 10 bases agree with TRBD1. The CDR3 runs to 14 residues. CDR1 and CDR2 (germline): SGHTA, FQGNSA. The V and J ends lost 4 bases and 4 bases, in that order; junction bases with no gene match: 4. CDR3 DNA sequence: TGTGCCAGCAGCTGGGACAGGGGTGGGTACGAGCAGTACTTC. Amino acid sequence: CASSWDRGGYEQYF.

The V and J genes are TRBV27 and TRBJ1-1, with D maybe TRBD1 (6 bases). CDR1 MNHEY and CDR2 SMNVEV come from the germline V gene (reference sequence). The CDR3 has 16 amino acids. V was cut by 5 bases and J by 3 bases, with 19 bases left in between. The CDR3 spells CASSPRTVPRDTEAFF. CDR3 DNA sequence: TGTGCCAGCAGTCCCCGGACAGTCCCGAGGGACACTGAAGCTTTCTTT.

The table lists this clone with a few counts. The chain recombines TRBV30 with TRBJ1-2; TRBD1 matches 8 bases. Germline V gene sequence: CDR1 GTSNPN, CDR2 SVGIG (reference sequence). The CDR3 has 16 amino acids. V lost 2 bases, J lost 5 bases, and 13 bases stayed unmatched. CDR3 nucleotide sequence: TGTGCCTGGAGTCATGAGAGGGGGACAGGCGGGTATGGCTACACCTTC. Amino acids: CAWSHERGTGGYGYTF.

This clone was found a few times. The chain employs TRBV19 and TRBJ2-1; TRBD1 matches at 7 bases. The CDR3 totals 14 residues. The trim removed 7 bases at V and 7 bases at J, leaving 10 bases unmatched. CDR1 and CDR2 from the germline V gene are LNHDA and SQIVND (reference sequence). CDR3 sequence reads: CASTPWAQGNEQFF. The CDR3 bases are TGTGCCAGTACCCCCTGGGCACAGGGGAATGAGCAGTTCTTC.

CDR3 DNA: TGTGCCAGCAGCTTAGAAGGGACAGAGCTTTACGAGCAGTACTTC. Translation gives CASSLEGTELYEQYF. This sequence joins TRBV7-2 and TRBJ2-7; 7 nucleotides agree with TRBD1. There are 15 residues in the CDR3. Germline CDR1 is SGHTA and CDR2 is FQGNSA. With 1 base clipped from V and 4 bases from J, the junction kept 7 bases outside the gene matches.

This chain uses TRBV4-1 with TRBJ2-1; 9 nucleotides line up with TRBD1. Germline lookup yields CDR1 MGHRA and CDR2 YSYEKL. There are 16 residues in the CDR3. V was clipped by 1 base and J by 6 bases; unmatched bases: 7. DNA of the CDR3: TGCGCCAGCAGCCAAGGGGACAGGGTTTTGGGCAATGAGCAGTTCTTC. It yields the protein CASSQGDRVLGNEQFF.

This sequence joins TRBV2 and TRBJ2-7; TRBD1 agrees at 10 bases. The CDR3 loop spans 16 amino acids. CDR1 is SNHLY and CDR2 is FYNNEI in the germline V gene. V trimming: 6 bases; J trimming: 2 bases; junction bases outside the gene matches: 10. This CDR3 reads CASRGILGQGAYEQYF. The DNA for the CDR3 is TGTGCCAGCAGAGGAATACTCGGACAGGGGGCCTACGAGCAGTACTTC.

The V gene is TRBV6-5, the J gene TRBJ1-5; D unresolved. The V end lost 6 bases, the J end lost 1 base, and 4 bases lay between the germline ends. Germline V gene data show CDR1 as MNHEY and CDR2 as SVGAGI. The CDR3 loop spans 12 amino acids. The CDR3 DNA sequence: TGTGCCAGCAGGGGCAGCAATCAGCCCCAGCATTTT. Protein sequence: CASRGSNQPQHF.

The gene calls are TRBV27 and TRBJ2-5; TRBD2 is a possible D gene (5 bases). Trimming took 3 bases from V and 11 from J, leaving 19 bases between them. Germline CDR1 reads MNHEY; CDR2 reads SMNVEV (reference sequence). This CDR3 region has 14 residues. The DNA for the CDR3 is TGTGCCAGCAGTTTTGTGACTATCCCTGGGGAGCAGTACTTC. Protein: CASSFVTIPGEQYF.

The chain uses TRBV19 and TRBJ1-1; D unclear. The germline CDR1 and CDR2 sequences are LNHDA and SQIVND (reference sequence). The CDR3 has 18 amino acids. Trimming took 0 bases from V and 2 from J, leaving 19 bases between them. CDR3 loop: CASSIDPGRRGSNTEAFF. As DNA, the CDR3 is TGTGCCAGTAGTATAGATCCTGGCCGGCGGGGAAGTAACACTGAAGCTTTCTTT.

This chain joins TRBV27 and TRBJ2-1, with D tentatively TRBD1 (6 bases). The CDR3 is 16 amino acids. The germline V gene has CDR1 MNHEY and CDR2 SMNVEV (reference sequence). The V end was cut by 7 bases, the J end by 2 bases, with 18 bases between. The CDR3 DNA sequence: TGTGCCAGCAAAGAGTGGTCAAGGGGGACCTACAATGAGCAGTTCTTC. It specifies CASKEWSRGTYNEQFF.